These 23 T cell receptor beta chains share one sample of origin, sequenced in a study of blood T cells in healthy people across ages. Through a sample-barcoded 5' primer and a J-beta primer mix, a second PCR was run for about 6 to 11 cycles. TCRdb called the 5' RACE reads again in MiXCR, with one record for every CDR3 protein. The sample holds roughly 2 million distinct CDR3 sequences; approximately 50% are singletons and the top ten take less than 2.5%. The sequenced material came from blood. These receptors all stem from a woman in her forties in good health.

The gene calls are TRBV7-2 and TRBJ1-5; TRBD1 matches 8 bases. V was pared by 3 bases and J by 6 bases, with 7 bases of the junction left unmatched. Germline values: CDR1 SGHTA, CDR2 FQGNSA. CDR3 length: 15 amino acids. CDR3 sequence: CASSFQGAQGQPQHF. In DNA, the CDR3 is TGTGCCAGCAGCTTTCAGGGGGCGCAGGGTCAGCCCCAGCATTTT. The whole variable domain, remainder taken from reference TRBV7-2 and TRBJ1-5, is GAGVSQSPSNKVTEKGKDVELRCDPISGHTALYWYRQSLGQGLEFLIYFQGNSAPDKSGLPSDRFSAERTGGSVSTLTIQRTQQEDSAVYLCASSFQGAQGQPQHFGDGTRLSIL.

The table lists this clonotype with a few counts. The genes are TRBV7-8 and TRBJ2-3; D uncertain. Trimming pared 1 base from V and 6 bases from J, leaving 11 bases between. This CDR3 has 14 residues. Germline CDR1 is SGHVS and CDR2 is FQNEAQ. CDR3 in DNA: TGTGCCAGCAGCTTAGTCGGTTATGCGGATACGCAGTATTTT. Translation gives CASSLVGYADTQYF.

This clonotype has more than one count but fewer than ten. The chain has TRBV10-3 and TRBJ2-3; a possible D gene is TRBD2 (6 bases). Germline CDR1 is ENHRY and CDR2 is SYGVKD. The ends were cut back, 2 bases at V and 6 bases at J, with 18 bases in the middle. This CDR3 has 16 amino acids. This chain's CDR3 is CAISEGRGGMEDTQYF. The CDR3 DNA reads as TGTGCCATCAGTGAGGGAAGGGGAGGCATGGAGGATACGCAGTATTTT.

In its sample, this clonotype was seen a few times. The genes are TRBV11-3 and TRBJ2-7, with 7 bases matching TRBD1. The CDR3 loop spans 16 amino acids. The V segment lost 1 base and the J segment 1 base; nucleotides outside the gene matches: 7. Germline CDR1 SGHNT, CDR2 YENEEA. CDR3 coding DNA: TGTGCCAGCAGCTTAGGCCGGACAGGTGATTCCTACGAGCAGTACTTC. Amino acids: CASSLGRTGDSYEQYF.

The chain joins TRBV2 to TRBJ2-3, with 7 positions matching TRBD1. CDR1 SNHLY and CDR2 FYNNEI come from the germline V gene. This CDR3 is 15 amino acids long. Losses at the gene ends were 8 bases for V and 4 bases for J; bases not matched to a gene: 12. CDR3 residues: CASREDRAESDTQYF. For the CDR3, the DNA is TGTGCCAGCCGGGAAGACAGGGCGGAATCAGATACGCAGTATTTT.

This chain connects TRBV2 to TRBJ1-3; D is ambiguous. Trimming cost V 2 bases and J 0 bases, with 11 bases left between them. CDR1 is SNHLY, CDR2 FYNNEI, per germline. The CDR3 runs to 16 residues. The DNA of the CDR3 is TGTGCCAGCAGTGAAATGTCAGGCCTCTCTGGAAACACCATATATTTT. This encodes CASSEMSGLSGNTIYF.

The J gene is TRBJ2-7, the V gene TRBV6-1; 7 bases match TRBD1. Trimming took 4 bases from V and 4 from J; bases not matched to a gene: 10. CDR3 size: 15 residues. Germline V CDR1 and CDR2: MNHNS, SASEGT. The CDR3: CASSARTGVRYEQYF. The CDR3 nucleotides read TGTGCCAGCAGTGCCAGAACAGGGGTTAGGTACGAGCAGTACTTC.

Only a few counts were recorded for this clonotype. The CDR3 DNA reads TGTGCCAGCAGCCAAGTCAACGGGGGAAGGAACGACGAGCAGTACTTC. It specifies CASSQVNGGRNDEQYF. This chain joins TRBV4-2 and TRBJ2-7; D perhaps matches TRBD2 (6 bases). Germline lookup yields CDR1 LGHNA and CDR2 YNFKEQ. Trimming pared 1 base from V and 5 bases from J, leaving 18 bases between. The CDR3 has 16 amino acids.

This clonotype has at least ten counts. The chain recombines TRBV18 with TRBJ2-5, with unresolved D. The V gene lost 8 bases and the J gene lost 5 bases, with 12 bases spanning the gap. The CDR3 runs 12 residues. Per germline, CDR1 KGHSH and CDR2 LQKENI. The CDR3 DNA follows: TGTGCCAGCAGCCCCAATAGCGAGACCCAGTACTTC. Its protein is CASSPNSETQYF.

The chain uses TRBV6-4 and TRBJ2-3; TRBD2 matches at 10 bases. J lost 4 bases, V lost 4 bases, and 8 bases had no gene match. CDR3 size: 16 residues. CDR1 is MRHNA, CDR2 SNTAGT, per germline. CDR3 region: CASSVEERGGPDTQYF. The CDR3 DNA follows: TGTGCCAGCAGTGTGGAGGAGCGGGGGGGCCCAGATACGCAGTATTTT.

In this sample, this clonotype turned up a few times. This chain uses TRBV7-3 with TRBJ2-5, with 7 bases that match TRBD1. Unmatched junction bases numbered 5, after V lost 0 bases and J lost 1 base. CDR1 is SGHTA and CDR2 is FQGTGA in the germline V gene. The CDR3 contains 16 residues. CDR3 residues: CASSLTGQAGQETQYF. The CDR3 nucleotides read TGTGCCAGCAGCTTAACAGGACAGGCGGGCCAAGAGACCCAGTACTTC.

The chain joins TRBV14 to TRBJ2-5; 7 nucleotides agree with TRBD1. The CDR3 spans 16 residues. The trim removed 1 base at V and 0 bases at J, leaving 5 bases unmatched. Germline assignment: CDR1 SGHDN and CDR2 FVKESK. CDR3 bases: TGTGCCAGCAGCCAAGGGACAGGCACTAACCAAGAGACCCAGTACTTC. This codes for CASSQGTGTNQETQYF.

V is TRBV4-1 and J is TRBJ2-7; D uncertain. The CDR3 has 15 amino acids. The germline V and J ends were trimmed by 1 base and 4 bases, with 14 bases remaining between them. Looked up from germline, CDR1 is MGHRA and CDR2 is YSYEKL. The CDR3 DNA reads as TGCGCCAGCAGCCAAGTCCAGAGGTCGAGGTACGAGCAGTACTTC. Its protein product is CASSQVQRSRYEQYF.

The chain employs TRBV20-1 and TRBJ1-2; 7 bases align to TRBD1. The CDR3 sequence is 16 residues long. Trimming took 2 bases from V and 6 from J; bases not matched to a gene: 15. Germline V CDR1 and CDR2: DFQATT, SNEGSKA (reference sequence). For the CDR3, the DNA is TGCAGTGCTAGAATGGGACAGAGAACCGTAAGGGATGGCTACACCTTC. The encoded protein is CSARMGQRTVRDGYTF.

This rearrangement joins TRBV5-1 to TRBJ2-1; D uncertain. This CDR3 contains 14 residues. CDR1 and CDR2 (germline): SGHRS, YFSETQ. The V end was cut by 0 bases, the J end by 10 bases, with 14 bases between. The CDR3 is CASSLAATLEEQFF. CDR3 DNA sequence: TGCGCCAGCAGCTTGGCGGCAACACTGGAGGAGCAGTTCTTC.

This clonotype turned up a few times. The chain has TRBV5-6 and TRBJ1-5; 7 bases agree with TRBD1. There are 20 residues in the CDR3. Germline V gives CDR1 SGHDT, CDR2 YYEEEE. J lost 3 bases, V lost 5 bases, and 23 bases had no gene match. The DNA for the CDR3 is TGTGCCAGCAGTGTAGACAGGGAAGAACCGAGCGCGCATATCAATCAGCCCCAGCATTTT. This translates into CASSVDREEPSAHINQPQHF.

This chain joins TRBV28 and TRBJ2-7, with 8 nucleotides matching TRBD2. J lost 3 bases, V lost 10 bases, and 8 bases had no gene match. The CDR3 contains 13 residues. From germline, CDR1 is MDHEN and CDR2 SYDVKM. The CDR3 spells CATTTGGRYEQYF. The CDR3 bases are TGTGCCACTACAACGGGAGGGCGCTACGAGCAGTACTTC.

The chain has TRBV15 and TRBJ1-2, with D unclear. The germline gives CDR1 LNHNV, CDR2 YYDKDF (reference sequence). This CDR3 region has 15 residues. V was shortened by 5 bases and J by 2 bases, with 15 bases between the two germline ends. DNA of the CDR3: TGTGCCACCAGCGCGAGAGGTGTTTGGAACTATGGCTACACCTTC. Its protein product is CATSARGVWNYGYTF.

The genes are TRBV6-1 and TRBJ2-3; TRBD2 matches 10 bases. The ends lost 6 bases at V and 2 bases at J; junction bases unmatched: 14. CDR1 is MNHNS, CDR2 SASEGT, per germline. This CDR3 spans 18 amino acids. CDR3 region: CASSGLAEGPGNTDTQYF. In DNA, the CDR3 is TGTGCCAGCAGCGGACTAGCGGAGGGGCCTGGCAACACAGATACGCAGTATTTT.

This chain connects TRBV18 to TRBJ2-4; D is ambiguous. Near its end, the DNA agrees better with TRBJ2-7, so the J call may be wrong. This CDR3 has 12 amino acids. The germline CDR1 and CDR2 sequences are KGHSH and LQKENI. The CDR3 sequence: CASSEHGPEQYF. The CDR3 bases are TGTGCCAGCTCAGAACACGGACCCGAGCAGTACTTC.

The chain carries TRBV5-6 and TRBJ1-1; D is ambiguous. V lost 1 base to trimming and J lost 0 bases, with 10 bases between them. CDR3 length: 15 amino acids. The germline V gene has CDR1 SGHDT and CDR2 YYEEEE. The CDR3 DNA reads as TGTGCCAGCAGCTTGTTGCTGACTATGAACACTGAAGCTTTCTTT. Translation: CASSLLLTMNTEAFF.

This clonotype was recorded a few times. This rearrangement joins TRBV7-2 to TRBJ2-1, with 12 positions matching TRBD2. Per germline, CDR1 SGHTA and CDR2 FQGNSA. The CDR3 has 16 residues. Unmatched junction bases numbered 6, after V lost 5 bases and J lost 4 bases. CDR3 in amino acids: CASSARTSGVYNEQFF. CDR3 bases: TGTGCCAGCAGCGCTCGGACTAGCGGGGTATACAATGAGCAGTTCTTC.

The chain employs TRBV28 and TRBJ2-5; D may be TRBD2 (5 bases). V lost 10 bases and J 4 bases, leaving 7 bases between the germline ends. The CDR3 totals 10 residues. Germline values: CDR1 MDHEN, CDR2 SYDVKM. The CDR3 reads CATGIETQYF. CDR3 sequence (DNA): TGTGCCACGGGGATAGAGACCCAGTACTTC. Together with reference TRBV28 and TRBJ2-5, the CDR3 gives the full variable domain: DVKVTQSSRYLVKRTGEKVFLECVQDMDHENMFWYRQDPGLGLRLIYFSYDVKMKEKGDIPEGYSVSREKKERFSLILESASTNQTSMYLCATGIETQYFGPGTRLLVL.